Presented here are 3 T cell receptor beta chains from one specimen sequenced in a study of cytomegalovirus exposure and HLA in healthy donors. Libraries were prepared by immunoSEQ multiplex PCR; TCRdb keeps only in-frame clonotypes and omits some of them. Of about 190,000 clones detected, 86% appear once; the ten largest clones hold roughly 1.6%. The sequenced sample consisted of PBMCs. The origin of the receptors is a woman aged 18-30 years in good health and CMV-seronegative.

The V call is TRBV7-2, the J call TRBJ2-7; 9 bases map to TRBD2. The CDR3 is made up of 14 amino acids. Losses at the gene ends were 5 bases for V and 6 bases for J; bases not matched to a gene: 8. The germline V gene has CDR1 SGHTA and CDR2 FQGNSA. The CDR3 here is CASSRGLASGEQYF. The CDR3 nucleotides are TGTGCCAGCAGCCGGGGACTAGCCAGCGGCGAGCAGTACTTC.

The V call is TRBV25-1, the J call TRBJ1-2; 12 bases agree with TRBD1. Germline-derived CDR1 and CDR2 are MGHDK and SYGVNS. This CDR3 is built from 17 residues. Unmatched junction bases numbered 3, after V lost 1 base and J lost 0 bases. CDR3 bases: TGTGCCAGCAGTGAATGGGGACAGGGGGCGTCTAACTATGGCTACACCTTC. Translating it yields CASSEWGQGASNYGYTF.

The chain is built from TRBV10-3 and TRBJ2-5, with 7 bases fitting TRBD1. The CDR3 covers 16 residues. The ends lost 2 bases at V and 4 bases at J; junction bases unmatched: 10. Germline CDR1 and CDR2: ENHRY and SYGVKD. CDR3: CAISETRQGWGETQYF. In nucleotides, the CDR3 is TGTGCCATCAGTGAGACCCGACAGGGCTGGGGAGAGACCCAGTACTTC.